This T cell receptor beta chain was retrieved from a study of T cell repertoires in cytomegalovirus infection. Turning to the study itself: Based on public TCR beta signatures, there were indications of CMV infection and of a matching HLA type.

One entry per CDR3 protein results from TCRdb running MiXCR on the reads. The data hold some 560,000 distinct CDR3 sequences, with roughly 43% observed a single time. Study-level findings and limits: CMV carriers having the relevant HLA were flagged by cumulative public TCR beta family frequency.

This clonotype was observed a handful of times. What it recognizes is unknown. This sequence was found in a human donor in good health (CMV status not recorded). Some clones in this sample may be carry-over from other donors' samples. Sequenced material: cultured PBMCs, taken from culture after CMV antigen stimulation.

In DNA, the CDR3 is TGTGCCAGCGGTACTAGCGGTAGAAACATTCAGTACTTC. Translation: CASGTSGRNIQYF. The chain couples TRBV25-1 to TRBJ2-4; TRBD2 matches 8 bases. J gave up 6 bases and V 8 bases, and 6 bases lay outside the gene matches. The CDR3 has 13 amino acids. Germline lookup yields CDR1 MGHDK and CDR2 SYGVNS.